This T cell receptor beta chain was sequenced in a study of T cells in Graves' hyperthyroidism and ophthalmopathy. The CDR3 has 14 amino acids. Germline V gives CDR1 LNHDA, CDR2 SQIVND (reference sequence). V was cut by 6 bases and J by 0 bases, with 9 bases left in between. Amplification of TCR beta CDR3 regions was performed using RNA transcripts as template. Carried out on the TCR CDR3, a first-round RT-PCR used the HTBI primer set. MiXCR, applied by TCRdb to the multiplex PCR reads, yields one record per CDR3 protein. The sample holds roughly 550,000 distinct CDR3 sequences, approximately 16% seen once.

The receptor was isolated from a woman aged 25 to 39 with Graves' ophthalmopathy. J is TRBJ1-5 and V is TRBV19; no firm D call. The sequencing sample was made of blood. The CDR3 here is CASRPSYSNQPQHF. The DNA for the CDR3 is TGTGCCAGTAGACCGTCATATAGCAATCAGCCCCAGCATTTT.